This T cell receptor (beta chain) was sequenced for a study of graft-versus-host responses after intestinal transplantation. V lost 0 bases and J lost 4, with 12 bases in between. The CDR3 is 15 residues long. Germline CDR1 MNHEY, CDR2 SMNVEV (reference sequence). The study's findings and limits: Among circulating GvH clones, peak levels were associated with early post-transplant declines in HvG clones. Subjects displaying graft-donor T cell macrochimerism possessed elevated graft-versus-host to host-versus-graft clonal ratios inside allografts. Detection of GvH clones occurred in recipient marrow, and some had their first appearance in ileum or blood.

The table came from immunoSEQ multiplex PCR; TCRdb's copy has only in-frame clones and leaves some out. This sample yields 86,000 or so clones, of which 85% to 95% are seen a single time; 6% belongs to the top ten. Worth noting for this clone: Its target is not known.

Sequencing used unstimulated CD8+ T cells sorted from spleen or lymph node cells, obtained before intestinal transplant. This TCR was recovered from a human donor who received an intestinal transplant. The chain combines TRBV27 with TRBJ1-1; TRBD1 is a possible D gene (6 bases). In DNA, the CDR3 is TGTGCCAGCAGTTTATCGATTGGAGGGGGCACTGAAGCTTTCTTT. Its protein product is CASSLSIGGGTEAFF.